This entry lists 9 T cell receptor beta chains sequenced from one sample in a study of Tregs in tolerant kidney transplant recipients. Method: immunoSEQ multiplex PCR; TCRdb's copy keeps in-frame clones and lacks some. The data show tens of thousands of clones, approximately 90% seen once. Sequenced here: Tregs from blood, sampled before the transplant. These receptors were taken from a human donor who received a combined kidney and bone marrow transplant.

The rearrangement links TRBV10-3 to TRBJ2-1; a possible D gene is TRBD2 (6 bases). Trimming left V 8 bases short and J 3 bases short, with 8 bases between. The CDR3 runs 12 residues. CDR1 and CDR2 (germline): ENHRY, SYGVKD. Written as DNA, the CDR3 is TGTGCCATCCGGGGAGGCTACAATGAGCAGTTCTTC. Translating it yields CAIRGGYNEQFF.

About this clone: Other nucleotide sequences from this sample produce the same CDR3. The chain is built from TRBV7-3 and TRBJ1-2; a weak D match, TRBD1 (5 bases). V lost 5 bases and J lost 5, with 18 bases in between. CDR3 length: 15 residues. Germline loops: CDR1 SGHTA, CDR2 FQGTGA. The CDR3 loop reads CASSPGPGQGYGYTF. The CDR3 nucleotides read TGTGCCAGCAGCCCCGGTCCGGGCCAGGGTTATGGCTACACCTTC.

The CDR3: CASSQGVGAKNIQYF. CDR3 DNA sequence: TGCGCCAGCAGCCAAGGAGTTGGGGCCAAAAACATTCAGTACTTC. The V gene is TRBV5-1, the J gene TRBJ2-4, with D unresolved. CDR1 and CDR2 from the germline V gene are SGHRS and YFSETQ. Trimming took off 4 bases at V and 1 base at J, with 12 bases between the two ends. This CDR3 spans 15 amino acids.

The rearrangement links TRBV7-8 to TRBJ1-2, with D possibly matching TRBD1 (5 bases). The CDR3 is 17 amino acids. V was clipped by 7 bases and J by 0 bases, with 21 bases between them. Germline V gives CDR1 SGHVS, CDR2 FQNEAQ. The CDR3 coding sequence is TGTGCCAGCACCCCAGGGCCTTGGGGGGTAGCTAACTATGGCTACACCTTC. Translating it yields CASTPGPWGVANYGYTF.

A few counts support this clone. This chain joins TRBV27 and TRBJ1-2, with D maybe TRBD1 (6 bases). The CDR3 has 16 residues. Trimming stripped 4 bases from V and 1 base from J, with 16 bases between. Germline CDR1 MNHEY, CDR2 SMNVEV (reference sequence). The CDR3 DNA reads TGTGCCAGCAGTTCTAGGGGGACAATTTTTAACTATGGCTACACCTTC. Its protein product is CASSSRGTIFNYGYTF.

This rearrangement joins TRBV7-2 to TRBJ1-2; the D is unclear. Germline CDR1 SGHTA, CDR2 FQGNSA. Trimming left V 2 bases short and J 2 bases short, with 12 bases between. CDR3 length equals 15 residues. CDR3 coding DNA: TGTGCCAGCAGCTTACCCCCGCCGGTCAACTATGGCTACACCTTC. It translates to CASSLPPPVNYGYTF.

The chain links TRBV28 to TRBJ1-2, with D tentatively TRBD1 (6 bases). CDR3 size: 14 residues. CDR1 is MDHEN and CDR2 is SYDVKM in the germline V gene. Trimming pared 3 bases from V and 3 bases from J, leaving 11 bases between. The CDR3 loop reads CASSFSGTYYGYTF. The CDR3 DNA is TGTGCCAGCAGTTTTTCCGGGACATACTATGGCTACACCTTC.

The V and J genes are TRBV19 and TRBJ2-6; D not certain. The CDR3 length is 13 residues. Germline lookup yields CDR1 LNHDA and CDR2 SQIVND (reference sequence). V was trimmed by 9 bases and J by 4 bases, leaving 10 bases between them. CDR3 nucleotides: TGTGCCAGCGGAAGTCTGGGGGCCAACGTCCTGACTTTC. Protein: CASGSLGANVLTF. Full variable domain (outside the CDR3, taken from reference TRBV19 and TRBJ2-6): DGGITQSPKYLFRKEGQNVTLSCEQNLNHDAMYWYRQDPGQGLRLIYYSQIVNDFQKGDIAEGYSVSREKKESFPLTVTSAQKNPTAFYLCASGSLGANVLTFGAGSRLTVL.

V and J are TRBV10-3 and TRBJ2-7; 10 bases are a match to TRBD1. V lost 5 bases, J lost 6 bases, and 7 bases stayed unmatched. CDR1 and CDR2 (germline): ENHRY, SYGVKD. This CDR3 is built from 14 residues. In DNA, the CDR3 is TGTGCCATCAGTCCCGACAGGGGGCAGGGCGAGCAGTACTTC. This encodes CAISPDRGQGEQYF.